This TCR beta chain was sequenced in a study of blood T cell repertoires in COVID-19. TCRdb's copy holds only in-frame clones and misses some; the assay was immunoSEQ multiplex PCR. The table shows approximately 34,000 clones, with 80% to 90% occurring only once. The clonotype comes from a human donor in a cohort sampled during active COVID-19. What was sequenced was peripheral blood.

The CDR3 protein is CASSLAGDFYEQYF. CDR3 nucleotide sequence: TGTGCCAGCAGTTTAGCGGGCGACTTCTACGAGCAGTACTTC. The rearrangement uses TRBV27 and TRBJ2-7; TRBD2 might be the D (5 bases). The CDR3 consists of 14 residues. Germline assignment: CDR1 MNHEY and CDR2 SMNVEV (reference sequence). V was pared by 2 bases and J by 3 bases, with 11 bases between.